These T cell receptor beta chains were read from a single sample in a study of CD8 T cells in Susac syndrome. TCRdb independently ran MiXCR on the immunoSEQ multiplex PCR reads; one entry per CDR3 protein. This table has 230,000 or so distinct CDR3 sequences, 95% appearing once. Material: CD4+ T cells from PBMCs. These receptors all stem from a human donor with multiple sclerosis. Each CDR3 is given with its conserved first and last residue. D genes are given only for firm matches. Expanded clones are given a class, and other clones once, few, many or no size at all.

>-|TRBV20-1|TRBJ1-2|-
TGCAGTGCCTCAATTACGGACACCTTC
CSASITDTF
>-|TRBV6-5|TRBJ2-5|-
TGTGCCAGCAGCCCTGGGACGACCCATGGAGCCCAGTACTTC
CASSPGTTHGAQYF
>-|TRBV23-1|TRBJ2-3|once
TGCGCCAGCACTAAGGGCACAGATACGCAGTATTTT
CASTKGTDTQYF
>-|TRBV24-1|TRBJ1-1|-
TGTGCCACCAGTGATTTCAGAGGGGACGCTGAAGCTTTCTTT
CATSDFRGDAEAFF
>TRBD1|TRBV30|TRBJ2-2|-
TGTGCCTGGAATGGGGAGGGACAGGGGAACACCGGGGAGCTGTTTTTT
CAWNGEGQGNTGELFF
>-|TRBV12-3/TRBV12-4|TRBJ2-1|-
TGTGCCAGCAGTTTAGGTAATGAGCAGTTCTTC
CASSLGNEQFF
>-|TRBV30|TRBJ1-1|-
TGTGCCTGGAGTGTACGGGCCGGCAGTGAAGCTTTCTTT
CAWSVRAGSEAFF
>-|TRBV12-3/TRBV12-4|TRBJ1-1|-
TGTGCCAGCAGTCATGAACGCCACACTGAAGCTTTCTTT
CASSHERHTEAFF
>TRBD1|TRBV20-1|TRBJ1-1|-
TGCAGTGCGCCCGACAGGGGGCTGGCTTTCTTT
CSAPDRGLAFF
>TRBD1|TRBV29-1|TRBJ1-3|-
TGCAGCGCCCGGGGACAGTTAAAAGGGAACACCATATATTTT
CSARGQLKGNTIYF
>TRBD2|TRBV20-1|TRBJ2-1|once
TGCAGTGCTTCCAAGAGGTTCGCTAGCGGGGGCAATGAGCAGTTCTTC
CSASKRFASGGNEQFF
>-|TRBV6-1|TRBJ1-5|-
TGTGCCAGCAGGGCCGGGACACTAGAAAATCAGCCCCAGCATTTT
CASRAGTLENQPQHF